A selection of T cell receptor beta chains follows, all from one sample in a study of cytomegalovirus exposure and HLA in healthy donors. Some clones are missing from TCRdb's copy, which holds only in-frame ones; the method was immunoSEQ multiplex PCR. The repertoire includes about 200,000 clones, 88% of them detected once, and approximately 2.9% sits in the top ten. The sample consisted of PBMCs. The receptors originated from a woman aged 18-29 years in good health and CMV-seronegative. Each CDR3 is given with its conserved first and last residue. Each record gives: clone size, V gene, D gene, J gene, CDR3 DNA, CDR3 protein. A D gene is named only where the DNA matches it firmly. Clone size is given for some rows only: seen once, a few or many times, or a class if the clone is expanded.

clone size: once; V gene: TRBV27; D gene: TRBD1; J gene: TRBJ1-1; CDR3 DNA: TGTGCCAGCAGTTTGTCCGGGACAGGTCCTGAAGCTTTCTTT; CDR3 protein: CASSLSGTGPEAFF
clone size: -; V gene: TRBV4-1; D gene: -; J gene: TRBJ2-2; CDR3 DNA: TGCGCCAGCAGCCAAGAAGACGGGTCCACCGGGGAGCTGTTTTTT; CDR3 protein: CASSQEDGSTGELFF
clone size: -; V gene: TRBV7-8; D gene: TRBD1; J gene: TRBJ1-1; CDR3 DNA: TGTGCCAGCAGCTTATCTAGGGGGCTGAACACTGAAGCTTTCTTT; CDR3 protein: CASSLSRGLNTEAFF
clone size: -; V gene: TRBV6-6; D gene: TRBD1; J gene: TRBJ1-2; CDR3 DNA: TGTGCCAGCAGCCGGACAGGGGATGGCTACACCTTC; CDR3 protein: CASSRTGDGYTF
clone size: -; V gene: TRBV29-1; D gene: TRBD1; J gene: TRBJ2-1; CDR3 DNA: TGCAGCGGAACAGGGGGCCGGGATGAGCAGTTCTTC; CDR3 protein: CSGTGGRDEQFF
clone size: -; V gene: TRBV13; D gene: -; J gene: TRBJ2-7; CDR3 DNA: TGTGCCAGCAGCTCTTACTCCTACGAGCAGTACTTC; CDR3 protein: CASSSYSYEQYF
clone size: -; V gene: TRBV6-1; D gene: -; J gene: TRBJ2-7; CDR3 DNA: TGTGCCAGCAGGTTAACGGACAGTAGCTCCTACGAGCAGTACTTC; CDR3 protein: CASRLTDSSSYEQYF
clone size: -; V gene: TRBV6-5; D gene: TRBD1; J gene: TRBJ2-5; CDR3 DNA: TGTGCCAGTACCAGGGGGGAGACCCAGTACTTC; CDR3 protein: CASTRGETQYF
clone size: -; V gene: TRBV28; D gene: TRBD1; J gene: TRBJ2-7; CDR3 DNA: TGTGCCAGCAGTTTATCGGGACAGGGGGCAGACGAGCAGTACTTC; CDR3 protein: CASSLSGQGADEQYF
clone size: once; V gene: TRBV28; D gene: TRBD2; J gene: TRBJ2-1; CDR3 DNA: TGTGCCAGCAGTTTACGGCTAGCGGGTGGCAATGAGCAGTTCTTC; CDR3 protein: CASSLRLAGGNEQFF
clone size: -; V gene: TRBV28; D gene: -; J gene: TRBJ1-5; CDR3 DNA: TGTGCCAGCAGTTTATTACAGAATCAGCCCCAGCATTTT; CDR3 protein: CASSLLQNQPQHF
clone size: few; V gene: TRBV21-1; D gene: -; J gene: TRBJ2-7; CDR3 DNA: TGTGCCAGCAGCAAGGAACGGGACAGTAGATCCCGCCGCGAGCAGTACTTC; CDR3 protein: CASSKERDSRSRREQYF
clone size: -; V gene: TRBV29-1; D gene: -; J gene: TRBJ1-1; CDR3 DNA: TGCAGCGTTGAAGATTCTGCATCCGGGAACACTGAAGCTTTCTTT; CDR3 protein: CSVEDSASGNTEAFF
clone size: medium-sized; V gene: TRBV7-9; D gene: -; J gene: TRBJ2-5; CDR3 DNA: TGTGCCAGCAGCTTAGCCAGCGGCGGCCTGCAATTGGGGACCCAGTACTTC; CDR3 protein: CASSLASGGLQLGTQYF
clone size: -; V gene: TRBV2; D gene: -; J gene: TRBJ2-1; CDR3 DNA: TGTGCCAGCAGCGTGACTTTTAGATCCAGCTCCTACAATGAGCAGTTCTTC; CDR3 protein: CASSVTFRSSSYNEQFF
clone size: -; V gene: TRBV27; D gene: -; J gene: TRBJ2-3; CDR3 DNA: TGTGCCAGCAGCCCCCTGCCGGGAAGCACAGATACGCAGTATTTT; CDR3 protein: CASSPLPGSTDTQYF
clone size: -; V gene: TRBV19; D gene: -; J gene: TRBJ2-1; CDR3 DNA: TGTGCCAGTACAGCCCTAGCGCAACGGAGCTCCTACAATGAGCAGTTCTTC; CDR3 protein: CASTALAQRSSYNEQFF
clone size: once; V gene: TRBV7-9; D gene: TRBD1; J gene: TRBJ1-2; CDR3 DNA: TGTGCCAGCAGCCCGATAGGGACAGCTAACTATGGCTACACCTTC; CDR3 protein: CASSPIGTANYGYTF
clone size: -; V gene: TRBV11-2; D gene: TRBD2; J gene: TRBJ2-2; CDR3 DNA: TGTGCCAGCAGCTTCGAGGGACTAGAGGCCGGGGAGCTGTTTTTT; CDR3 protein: CASSFEGLEAGELFF
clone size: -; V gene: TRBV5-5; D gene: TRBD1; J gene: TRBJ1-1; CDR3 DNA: TGTGCCAGCAGTTATAACAGGGGAGGAGGTCACACTGAAGCTTTCTTT; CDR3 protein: CASSYNRGGGHTEAFF
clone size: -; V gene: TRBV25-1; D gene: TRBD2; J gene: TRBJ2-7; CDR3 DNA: TGTGCCAGTAGTGAAGTGGGGGAGGGCTACGAGCAGTACTTC; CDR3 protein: CASSEVGEGYEQYF
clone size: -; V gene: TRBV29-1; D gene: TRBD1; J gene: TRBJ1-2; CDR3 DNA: TGCAGCGGGGGGGACAGGCGCGGCTACACCTTC; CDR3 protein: CSGGDRRGYTF
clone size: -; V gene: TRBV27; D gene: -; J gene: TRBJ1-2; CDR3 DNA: TGTGCCAGCAGTTTAGGCAGATCGAACTATGGCTACACCTTC; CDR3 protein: CASSLGRSNYGYTF
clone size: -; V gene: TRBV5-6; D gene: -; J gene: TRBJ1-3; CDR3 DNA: TGTGCCAGCAGCTTTCAGATTTCTGGAAACACCATATATTTT; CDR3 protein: CASSFQISGNTIYF
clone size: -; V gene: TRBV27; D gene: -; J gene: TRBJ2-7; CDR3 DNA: TGTGCCAGCAGTTTATCGGGACTCTACGAGCAGTACTTC; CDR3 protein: CASSLSGLYEQYF
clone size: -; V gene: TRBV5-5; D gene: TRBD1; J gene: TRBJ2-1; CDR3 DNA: TGTGCCAGCAGCCCGCCGGCGGGACAGGGGGCCCTGGGGCAGTTCTTC; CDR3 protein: CASSPPAGQGALGQFF
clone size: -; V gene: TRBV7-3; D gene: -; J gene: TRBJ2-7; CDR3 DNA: TGTGCCAGCAGCCGAGGACACGCCTACGAGCAGTACTTC; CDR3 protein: CASSRGHAYEQYF
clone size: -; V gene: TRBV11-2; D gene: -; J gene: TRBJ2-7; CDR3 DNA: TGTGCCAGCAGCTTACGGGGAGACAGGCAAGACTACGAGCAGTACTTC; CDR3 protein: CASSLRGDRQDYEQYF
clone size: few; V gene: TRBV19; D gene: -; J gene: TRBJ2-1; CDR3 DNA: TGTGCCAGTAGTCTGGCGGGGTCGAGTAGAAATGAGCAGTTCTTC; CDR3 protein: CASSLAGSSRNEQFF
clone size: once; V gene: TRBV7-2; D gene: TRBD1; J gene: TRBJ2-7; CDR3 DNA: TGTGCCAGCAGCTCGGGACAGATTAGCTACGAGCAGTACTTC; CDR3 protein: CASSSGQISYEQYF
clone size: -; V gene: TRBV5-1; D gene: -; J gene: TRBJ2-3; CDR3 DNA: TGCGCCAGCAGGGACCTAGGAGGCCCCACAGATACGCAGTATTTT; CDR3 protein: CASRDLGGPTDTQYF
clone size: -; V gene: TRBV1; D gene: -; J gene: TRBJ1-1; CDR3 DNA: TGCACCAGCAGCCAAGGACCGAGGACTGAAGCTTTCTTT; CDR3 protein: CTSSQGPRTEAFF
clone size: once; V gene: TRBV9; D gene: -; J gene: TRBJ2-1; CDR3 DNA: TGTGCCAGCAGTGGCGGGGAATACAATGAGCAGTTCTTC; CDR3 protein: CASSGGEYNEQFF
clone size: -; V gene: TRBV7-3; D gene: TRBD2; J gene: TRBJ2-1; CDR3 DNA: TGTGCCAGCAGCCCCACTAGCGGGAGTTTCAATGAGCAGTTCTTC; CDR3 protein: CASSPTSGSFNEQFF
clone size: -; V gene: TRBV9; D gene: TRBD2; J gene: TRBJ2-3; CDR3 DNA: TGTGCCAGCAGCGTAACTAGCGGGATAAGCACAGATACGCAGTATTTT; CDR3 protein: CASSVTSGISTDTQYF
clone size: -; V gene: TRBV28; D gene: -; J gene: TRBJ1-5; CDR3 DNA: TGTGCCAGCACTCCGGGAGAGGGCCCGGAGGGGCCCCAGCATTTT; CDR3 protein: CASTPGEGPEGPQHF
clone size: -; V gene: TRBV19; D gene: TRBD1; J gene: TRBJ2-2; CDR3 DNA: TGTGCCAGTAGGGGGATTAGGCAGGGGGACACCGGGGAGCTGTTTTTT; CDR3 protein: CASRGIRQGDTGELFF
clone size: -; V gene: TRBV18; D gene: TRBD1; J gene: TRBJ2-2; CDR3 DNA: TGTGCCAGCTCACCTGTTCCCGGGACAGGGGTCGGGGAGCTGTTTTTT; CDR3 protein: CASSPVPGTGVGELFF
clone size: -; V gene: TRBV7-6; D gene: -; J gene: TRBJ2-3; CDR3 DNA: TGTGCCAGCAGCTTATACCCAGGGACAGATACGCAGTATTTT; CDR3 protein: CASSLYPGTDTQYF
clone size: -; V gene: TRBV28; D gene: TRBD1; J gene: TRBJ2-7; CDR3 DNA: TGTGCCAGCAGCAGAACAGGGGTCATAGACGAGCAGTACTTC; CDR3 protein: CASSRTGVIDEQYF